The TCR beta chain described here comes from a study of siplizumab effects on memory and regulatory T cells. Across the whole study: Run as pairs, the mixed lymphocyte reactions received siplizumab at roughly 1 ug/mL or no drug. Findings of the study overall: Researchers did not confirm the suppressive function of proliferating Tregs from siplizumab cultures. Naive T cells apparently outstripped memory cells in diversity and seemed major alloresponse contributors.

Generated by immunoSEQ multiplex PCR, the TCRdb table keeps only in-frame clones and is missing some. The data show almost 20,000 clones, around 43% seen once. The cells of the mixed lymphocyte reaction underwent a roughly 6-day coculture at 37°C. Stimulators were PBMCs that bore Violet Dye, mixed 1:1 with responder PBMCs labelled with CFSE. Trimming pared 5 bases from V and 4 bases from J, leaving 15 bases between. This CDR3 comprises 15 residues. Looked up from germline, CDR1 is LNHDA and CDR2 is SQIVND (reference sequence). This clone is medium-sized (0.01 to 0.1%) within its sample. The target antigen is unknown.

The chain couples TRBV19 to TRBJ1-5; D is possibly TRBD1 (5 bases). This TCR came from a human donor in good health; the cells came from an allogeneic mixed lymphocyte reaction. Some clones in this sample may be carry-over from other donors' samples. The source material was CFSE-low (dividing) CD4+ T cells sorted from an allogeneic mixed lymphocyte reaction. CDR3 nucleotides: TGTGCCAGTAGTGGGGCCTCTGGCGTGAATCAGCCCCAGCATTTT. It codes for CASSGASGVNQPQHF.